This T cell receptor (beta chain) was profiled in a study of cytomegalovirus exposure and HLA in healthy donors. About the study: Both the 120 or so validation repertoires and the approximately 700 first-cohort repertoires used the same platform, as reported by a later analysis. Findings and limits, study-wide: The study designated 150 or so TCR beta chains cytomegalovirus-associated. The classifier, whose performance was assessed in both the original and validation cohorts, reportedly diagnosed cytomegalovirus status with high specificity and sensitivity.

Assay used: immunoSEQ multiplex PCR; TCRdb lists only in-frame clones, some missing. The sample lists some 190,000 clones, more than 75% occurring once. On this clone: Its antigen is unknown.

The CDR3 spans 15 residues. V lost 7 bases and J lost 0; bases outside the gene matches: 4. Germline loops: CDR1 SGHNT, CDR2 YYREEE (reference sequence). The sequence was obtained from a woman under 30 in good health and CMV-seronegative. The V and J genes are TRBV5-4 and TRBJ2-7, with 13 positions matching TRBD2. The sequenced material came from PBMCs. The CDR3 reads CASGLAGVPSYEQYF. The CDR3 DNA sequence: TGTGCCAGCGGACTAGCGGGAGTACCCTCCTACGAGCAGTACTTC.